This is a list of T cell receptor beta chains from one sample in a study of T cell changes during pregnancy in multiple sclerosis. Profiled with immunoSEQ multiplex PCR; TCRdb holds only in-frame clones, not every one. The repertoire includes 70,000 to 95,000 clones, around 93% of them detected once, and less than 2.5% sits in the top ten. The material was peripheral blood, obtained in the third trimester of pregnancy. These receptors were obtained from a female donor with multiple sclerosis, enrolled in a pregnancy study. Each CDR3 is given with its conserved first and last residue. A D gene is named only where the DNA matches it firmly. The size entry is marked missing in some rows and otherwise reads once, few, many or a size class.

d_call	v_call	clone_size	j_call	cdr3_nt	cdr3_aa
.	TRBV29-1	.	TRBJ1-1	TGCAGCGTTGTGGGGGACATGAACACTGAAGCTTTCTTT	CSVVGDMNTEAFF
.	TRBV28	.	TRBJ2-2	TGTGCCAGCAGTTTGGTTGTAGGACAGACCCTCACCGGGGAGCTGTTTTTT	CASSLVVGQTLTGELFF
.	TRBV19	.	TRBJ1-5	TGTGCCAGTAGTATAGATGGAGGGCCCAATCAGCCCCAGCATTTT	CASSIDGGPNQPQHF
TRBD2	TRBV18	.	TRBJ2-5	TGTGCCAGCTCACCACTCACTAGCGAGCAAGAGACCCAGTACTTC	CASSPLTSEQETQYF
TRBD2	TRBV7-9	.	TRBJ2-3	TGTGCCAGCAGCTTAGACGCGGGAGTTACAGATACGCAGTATTTT	CASSLDAGVTDTQYF
.	TRBV30	once	TRBJ2-1	TGTGCCTGGAGTTTGGGGCCCGGTGGTGAGCAGTTCTTC	CAWSLGPGGEQFF
TRBD1	TRBV6-5	.	TRBJ2-2	TGTGCCAGCTGGGTGACAGGGAGCGGGGAGCTGTTTTTT	CASWVTGSGELFF
TRBD2	TRBV2	once	TRBJ2-1	TGTGCCAGCACCACTGGGACTAGCGGCCACAATGAGCAGTTCTTC	CASTTGTSGHNEQFF
.	TRBV28	.	TRBJ2-7	TGTGCCAGCAGTCGGTACGAGCAGTACTTC	CASSRYEQYF
TRBD2	TRBV6-5	.	TRBJ2-7	TGTGCCAGCAGTTACCCTCGGGGGGGCTCCTACGAGCAGTACTTC	CASSYPRGGSYEQYF
TRBD1	TRBV19	few	TRBJ2-5	TGTGCCAGTAGTCAGGACAGGGGGCGTGAAGAGACCCAGTACTTC	CASSQDRGREETQYF
TRBD2	TRBV2	.	TRBJ2-1	TGTGCCAGTCTTCGACCGGGACTAGCCAAGTACAATGAGCAGTTCTTC	CASLRPGLAKYNEQFF
.	TRBV27	.	TRBJ1-2	TGTGCCAGCAGTACTTCTCAGGGGCGGGCCCACTATGGCTACACCTTC	CASSTSQGRAHYGYTF
TRBD1	TRBV5-1	.	TRBJ2-7	TGCGCCAGCAGCTTGGGGGACAGTTCTTACGAGCAGTACTTC	CASSLGDSSYEQYF
.	TRBV7-2	.	TRBJ2-7	TGTGCCAGCAGCTTAAGGAGTACTAGCTCCTTTAACGAGCAGTACTTC	CASSLRSTSSFNEQYF
.	TRBV13	.	TRBJ2-1	TGTGCCAGCAGCTTAGCGGGAGCAAATGAGCAGTTCTTC	CASSLAGANEQFF
TRBD2	TRBV5-1	.	TRBJ2-1	TGCGCCAGCAGCTTGTGGCTGGGACTAGCGGCCTACAATGAGCAGTTCTTC	CASSLWLGLAAYNEQFF
.	TRBV28	.	TRBJ1-1	TGTGCCAGCAGTTGGCAGGGAGGGACTGAAGCTTTCTTT	CASSWQGGTEAFF
.	TRBV6-5	.	TRBJ1-5	TGTGCCAGCACAGGCCATAGGTCAGGGCCCCAGCATTTT	CASTGHRSGPQHF
.	TRBV27	.	TRBJ2-3	TGTGCCAGCAGCCTAGACCGGCTTAGTACGCAGTATTTT	CASSLDRLSTQYF
.	TRBV15	.	TRBJ2-1	TGTGCCACCAGCAGAGAGAGTAGCCCCCACAATGAGCAGTTCTTC	CATSRESSPHNEQFF
TRBD2	TRBV9	.	TRBJ2-1	TGTGCCAGCAGCGTAGGGGTAGTAGCGGGAAATGAGCAGTTCTTC	CASSVGVVAGNEQFF
TRBD1	TRBV4-1	few	TRBJ1-4	TGCGCCAGCAGCCACATGACAGGGTATGATGAAAAACTGTTTTTT	CASSHMTGYDEKLFF
TRBD2	TRBV7-9	.	TRBJ2-3	TGTGCCAGCAGCCCCCCTACGTGGGCGGGAGGTGATACGCAGTATTTT	CASSPPTWAGGDTQYF
.	TRBV19	.	TRBJ2-1	TGTGCCAGTAGGCGGCCGGGGGATTACAATGAGCAGTTCTTC	CASRRPGDYNEQFF
.	TRBV2	.	TRBJ2-3	TGTGCCAGCAGTCAGGGTCCCACAGATACGCAGTATTTT	CASSQGPTDTQYF
TRBD1	TRBV5-1	.	TRBJ2-1	TGCGCCAGCAGCTTGGGACGGACAGGGCGGCGGAATGAGCAGTTCTTC	CASSLGRTGRRNEQFF
.	TRBV18	.	TRBJ2-5	TGTGCCAGCTCACCACTGGGGAGCCAAGAGACCCAGTACTTC	CASSPLGSQETQYF
TRBD2	TRBV9	.	TRBJ2-1	TGTGCCAGCAGCGCAACTAGCGGGAGGCACAATGAGCAGTTCTTC	CASSATSGRHNEQFF
.	TRBV28	few	TRBJ1-2	TGTGCCAGCAGTTTAGAGGGAATTAACTATGGCTACACCTTC	CASSLEGINYGYTF